This TCR beta chain was documented in a study of T-cell memory formation after mild COVID-19. Study information: Clusters were largely donor specific.

This clonotype was observed a few times. What it binds is unknown. Study-level results: In pre-infection memory, a portion of responding clones appeared, which suggested that cross-reactive memory joined.

The TCR alpha and TCR beta cDNA libraries, bearing sample barcodes and UMIs, were generated by 5'RACE using constant-segment primers. TCRdb independently ran MiXCR on the 5' RACE reads; one entry per CDR3 protein. The sample shows around 500,000 distinct CDR3 sequences, roughly 18% of them seen only once. The sequence was collected from an adult woman who had mild COVID-19 (a few samples of this study predate the infection). Cell type and time point are not known. Specimen: PBMCs or a T cell subset sorted from them (not recorded which).

Here the CDR3 reads CASSRARGSTDTQYF. The CDR3 coding sequence is TGTGCCAGCAGTCGCGCCCGGGGTTCCACAGATACGCAGTATTTT. The chain links TRBV27 to TRBJ2-3; a possible D gene is TRBD2 (5 bases). The CDR3 has 15 residues. CDR1 MNHEY and CDR2 SMNVEV come from the germline V gene (reference sequence). V was cut by 5 bases and J by 2 bases, with 14 bases left in between.